Sequencing of this T cell receptor beta chain was carried out in a study of blood T cell repertoires in COVID-19. The CDR3 covers 16 residues. The germline V gene has CDR1 KGHSH and CDR2 LQKENI. The V end lost 3 bases, the J end lost 5 bases, and 19 bases lay between the germline ends. The data were produced by immunoSEQ multiplex PCR, yet TCRdb's version contains in-frame clones alone and is incomplete. The table includes roughly 280,000 clones, approximately 90% detected once. The chain has TRBV18 and TRBJ1-1; D might be TRBD1 (5 bases). This sequence originates from a woman between 50 and 59 years old who had recovered from COVID-19. The sequenced sample consisted of peripheral blood. The CDR3 DNA sequence: TGTGCCAGCTCACCTAGTTGGGGGGTGGTAAAGACTGAAGCTTTCTTT. Translated, it gives CASSPSWGVVKTEAFF.